Following are 21 T cell receptor beta chains from one sample sequenced in a study of blood T cell repertoires in COVID-19. Profiled with immunoSEQ multiplex PCR; TCRdb holds only in-frame clones, not every one. The sample records roughly 150,000 clones, over 75% being singletons. The sample was peripheral blood. The receptors derive from a woman in her 40s with acute or convalescent COVID-19.

V is TRBV19 and J is TRBJ2-1, with TRBD2 matching over 7 bases. The CDR3 runs to 15 residues. CDR1 is LNHDA and CDR2 is SQIVND in the germline V gene (reference sequence). V dropped 5 bases and J dropped 0; count of bases not matched to a gene: 4. Here the CDR3 DNA reads TGTGCCAGTAGTTCTACTAGCGTCTCCTACAATGAGCAGTTCTTC. Its protein is CASSSTSVSYNEQFF. Full variable domain (rest looked up from reference TRBV19 and TRBJ2-1): DGGITQSPKYLFRKEGQNVTLSCEQNLNHDAMYWYRQDPGQGLRLIYYSQIVNDFQKGDIAEGYSVSREKKESFPLTVTSAQKNPTAFYLCASSSTSVSYNEQFFGPGTRLTVL.

The chain uses TRBV6-2 or TRBV6-3 and TRBJ1-5, with D possibly matching TRBD1 (5 bases). The V gene's germline CDR1 is MNHEY and CDR2 SVGEGT. Trimming shortened V by 5 bases and J by 4 bases, and 21 bases separated the two germline ends. This CDR3 contains 17 residues. DNA of the CDR3: TGTGCCAGCAGTGATATAAGGGGTCCCCAAGGAAATCAGCCCCAGCATTTT. It is translated as CASSDIRGPQGNQPQHF.

V gene TRBV7-8 combines with J gene TRBJ2-1, with D tentatively TRBD1 (6 bases). In germline, CDR1 is SGHVS, CDR2 FQNEAQ. V lost 2 bases, J lost 7 bases, and 15 bases lay in between. CDR3 size: 15 residues. CDR3 DNA: TGTGCCAGCAGCTTAACGGGGACACAAGGGAATGAGCAGTTCTTC. It codes for CASSLTGTQGNEQFF.

The chain combines TRBV7-9 with TRBJ2-7; perhaps TRBD1 as D (5 bases). This CDR3 region has 13 residues. Trimming removed 2 bases at V and 5 bases at J, with 10 bases between. CDR1 is SEHNR, CDR2 FQNEAQ, per germline (reference sequence). The CDR3 region is CASSLQGANEQYF. In DNA form, the CDR3 reads TGTGCCAGCAGCTTACAAGGGGCCAACGAGCAGTACTTC. Filled out from reference TRBV7-9 and TRBJ2-7, the complete variable domain reads DTGVSQNPRHKITKRGQNVTFRCDPISEHNRLYWYRQTLGQGPEFLTYFQNEAQLEKSRLLSDRFSAERPKGSFSTLEIQRTEQGDSAMYLCASSLQGANEQYFGPGTRLTVT.

The V gene is TRBV11-3, the J gene TRBJ1-1; unclear D gene. The CDR3 consists of 15 residues. Trimming removed 2 bases from V and 1 base from J, with 11 bases in between. Germline CDR1 and CDR2: SGHNT and YENEEA. This CDR3 is CASSLIGHANTEAFF. CDR3 bases: TGTGCCAGCAGCTTAATTGGCCACGCGAACACTGAAGCTTTCTTT.

CDR3 in amino acids: CASSHDRGYSETQYF. Written as DNA, the CDR3 is TGTGCCAGCTCACACGACAGGGGGTATTCAGAGACCCAGTACTTC. The V and J genes are TRBV18 and TRBJ2-5, with TRBD1 matching over 9 bases. Germline CDR1 and CDR2: KGHSH and LQKENI. The CDR3 extends over 15 amino acids. Germline trimming cut 4 bases from V and 4 bases from J; bases unmatched to any gene: 7.

The chain has TRBV14 and TRBJ2-1; 11 bases are a match to TRBD2. V dropped 4 bases and J dropped 4; count of bases not matched to a gene: 3. This CDR3 is 15 amino acids long. The germline V gene has CDR1 SGHDN and CDR2 FVKESK. CDR3 residues: CASSPLAGGYNEQFF. Here the CDR3 DNA reads TGTGCCAGCAGCCCTCTAGCGGGAGGTTACAATGAGCAGTTCTTC.

The V and J genes are TRBV2 and TRBJ2-6; the match to TRBD2 covers 11 bases. The CDR3 runs 21 residues. The junction had 16 bases not matched to a gene; V was cut back by 6 bases and J by 0 bases. Germline CDR1 and CDR2: SNHLY and FYNNEI. The CDR3 bases are TGTGCCAGCAGCAAAGCAACCGGGACTAGCGGAGGGGGCTCTGGGGCCAACGTCCTGACTTTC. It codes for CASSKATGTSGGGSGANVLTF.

This chain connects TRBV2 to TRBJ2-1; 7 positions match TRBD1. The length of the CDR3 is 14 residues. J lost 2 bases, V lost 9 bases, and 7 bases had no gene match. CDR1 is SNHLY and CDR2 is FYNNEI in the germline V gene. This CDR3 reads CASTYRGAYNEQFF. Written as DNA, the CDR3 is TGTGCCAGTACCTACAGGGGAGCCTACAATGAGCAGTTCTTC.

The chain recombines TRBV30 with TRBJ1-4; perhaps TRBD1 as D (5 bases). Germline values: CDR1 GTSNPN, CDR2 SVGIG (reference sequence). The V gene lost 2 bases and the J gene lost 4 bases, with 14 bases spanning the gap. CDR3 length: 15 residues. The CDR3 region has the DNA TGTGCCTGGAGTAAAGGAGGGGTCCTTAATGAAAAACTGTTTTTT. Residues: CAWSKGGVLNEKLFF.

The CDR3 reads CASSGTGGVTQYF. CDR3 nucleotides: TGTGCCAGCAGTGGGACAGGGGGTGTGACCCAGTACTTC. V and J are TRBV2 and TRBJ2-5; 10 positions match TRBD1. V dropped 4 bases and J dropped 7; count of bases not matched to a gene: 3. The germline V gene has CDR1 SNHLY and CDR2 FYNNEI. CDR3 length: 13 amino acids.

This clone appeared a single time. The chain has TRBV25-1 and TRBJ1-1; D gene ambiguous. Germline lookup yields CDR1 MGHDK and CDR2 SYGVNS. This CDR3 contains 13 residues. The V end was cut by 7 bases, the J end by 1 base, with 10 bases between. CDR3 nucleotide sequence: TGTGCCAGCATTGGCACTAGGAACACTGAAGCTTTCTTT. Amino acids: CASIGTRNTEAFF.

The chain combines TRBV28 with TRBJ1-5, with D uncertain. The CDR3 has 16 amino acids. Trimming shortened V by 5 bases and J by 3 bases, and 17 bases separated the two germline ends. Germline V gene lookup returns CDR1 MDHEN and CDR2 SYDVKM. DNA of the CDR3: TGTGCCAGCAGTCCCCCGGACCCGGGAGTCAATCAGCCCCAGCATTTT. It yields the protein CASSPPDPGVNQPQHF.

This clone was seen just once. The chain is built from TRBV5-6 and TRBJ2-7; a weak D match, TRBD1 (5 bases). Looked up from germline, CDR1 is SGHDT and CDR2 is YYEEEE. V shed 7 bases and J shed 2 bases, with 16 bases lying between them. This CDR3 has 14 residues. CDR3 nucleotide sequence: TGTGCCAGCCAAAGACTTACGACAGCCTACGAGCAGTACTTC. It translates to CASQRLTTAYEQYF. The full variable domain, rest sourced from reference TRBV5-6 and TRBJ2-7, is DAGVTQSPTHLIKTRGQQVTLRCSPKSGHDTVSWYQQALGQGPQFIFQYYEEEERQRGNFPDRFSGHQFPNYSSELNVNALLLGDSALYLCASQRLTTAYEQYFGPGTRLTVT.

The genes are TRBV27 and TRBJ2-7; maybe TRBD2 (6 bases). The germline gives CDR1 MNHEY, CDR2 SMNVEV (reference sequence). V was clipped by 3 bases and J by 7 bases, with 16 bases between them. There are 14 residues in the CDR3. This chain's CDR3 is CASSFLSGKGEQYF. DNA for the CDR3: TGTGCCAGCAGTTTTCTTAGCGGAAAGGGAGAGCAGTACTTC.

J is TRBJ1-6 and V is TRBV6-2 or TRBV6-3; D not resolved. V was pared by 5 bases and J by 12 bases, with 20 bases between. In germline, CDR1 is MNHEY, CDR2 SVGEGT. This CDR3 is built from 15 residues. The CDR3 DNA sequence: TGTGCCAGCAGTCGCACCTCACGGGAGCCTATACCCCTCCACTTT. It specifies CASSRTSREPIPLHF.

This rearrangement joins TRBV9 to TRBJ2-7; tentatively, D is TRBD2 (5 bases). Germline CDR1 and CDR2: SGDLS and YYNGEE. Trimming stripped 0 bases from V and 3 bases from J, with 10 bases between. There are 14 residues in the CDR3. CDR3 amino acids: CASSVDYRGYEQYF. The CDR3 nucleotides are TGTGCCAGCAGCGTAGATTACCGGGGCTACGAGCAGTACTTC.

V gene TRBV10-1 combines with J gene TRBJ1-1, with 11 bases lining up with TRBD1. The CDR3 spans 14 residues. J lost 5 bases, V lost 3 bases, and 2 bases had no gene match. CDR1 is WNHNN, CDR2 SYGVQD, per germline (reference sequence). CDR3: CASSDRDRGTEAFF. As DNA, the CDR3 is TGCGCCAGCAGTGACCGGGACAGGGGGACTGAAGCTTTCTTT.

The rearrangement joins TRBV29-1 to TRBJ1-2; D might be TRBD1 (5 bases). V dropped 2 bases and J dropped 3 bases, with 10 bases sitting between them. The CDR3 has 13 amino acids. The germline V gene has CDR1 SQVTM and CDR2 ANQGSEA. The CDR3 loop reads CSVESRGHYGYTF. The CDR3 bases are TGCAGCGTTGAATCAAGGGGCCACTATGGCTACACCTTC.

The chain carries TRBV28 and TRBJ2-1; D unclear. Per the germline V gene, CDR1 is MDHEN and CDR2 is SYDVKM. The V end lost 7 bases, the J end lost 8 bases, and 6 bases lay between the germline ends. The CDR3 spans 10 residues. The CDR3 region is CASTRHEQFF. The CDR3 region has the DNA TGTGCCAGCACTAGGCATGAGCAGTTCTTC.

The V and J genes are TRBV19 and TRBJ1-1, with D possibly matching TRBD1 (6 bases). The CDR3 has 14 amino acids. Germline CDR1 is LNHDA and CDR2 is SQIVND (reference sequence). The ends were cut back, 3 bases at V and 4 bases at J, with 12 bases in the middle. The CDR3 DNA reads TGTGCCAGTAGTATTCGGGGGGCGGGCACTGAAGCTTTCTTT. Translated: CASSIRGAGTEAFF.